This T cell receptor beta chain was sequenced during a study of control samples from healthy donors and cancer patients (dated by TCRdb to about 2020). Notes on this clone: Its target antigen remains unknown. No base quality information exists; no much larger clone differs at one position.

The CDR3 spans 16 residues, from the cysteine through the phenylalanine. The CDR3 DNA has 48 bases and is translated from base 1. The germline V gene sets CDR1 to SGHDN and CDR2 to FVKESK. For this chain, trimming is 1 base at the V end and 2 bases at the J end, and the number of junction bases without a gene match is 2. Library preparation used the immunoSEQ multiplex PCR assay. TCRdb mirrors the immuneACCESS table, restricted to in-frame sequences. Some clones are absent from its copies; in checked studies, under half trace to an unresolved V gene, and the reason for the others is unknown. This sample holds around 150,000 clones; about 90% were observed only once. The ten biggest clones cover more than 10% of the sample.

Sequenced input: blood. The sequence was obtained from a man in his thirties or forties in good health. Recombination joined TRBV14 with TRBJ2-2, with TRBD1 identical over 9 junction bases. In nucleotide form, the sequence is TGTGCCAGCAGCCAAGGGACAGGGGAAAACACCGGGGAGCTGTTTTTT. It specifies CASSQGTGENTGELFF. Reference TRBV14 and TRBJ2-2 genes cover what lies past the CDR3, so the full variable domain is EAGVTQFPSHSVIEKGQTVTLRCDPISGHDNLYWYRRVMGKEIKFLLHFVKESKQDESGMPNNRFLAERTGGTYSTLKVQPAELEDSGVYFCASSQGTGENTGELFFGEGSRLTVL.